Shown below are 15 T cell receptor beta chains from a single sample sequenced in a study of cytomegalovirus exposure and HLA in healthy donors. The PCR ran on 60 Vbeta and 13 Jbeta primers. Data came from immunoSEQ multiplex PCR; TCRdb stores just in-frame clones and leaves some out. The top ten hold approximately 1.8% of the sample, which has approximately 140,000 clones, roughly 79% seen once. Sequencing used PBMCs. All receptors derive from a woman aged 45-59 years in good health and CMV-seronegative.

The chain couples TRBV7-8 to TRBJ2-5; a weak D match, TRBD2 (5 bases). The V gene's germline CDR1 is SGHVS and CDR2 FQNEAQ. Trimming removed 1 base at V and 1 base at J, with 7 bases between. The length of the CDR3 is 14 residues. DNA for the CDR3: TGTGCCAGCAGCTTAGGGACTTCCCAAGAGACCCAGTACTTC. Protein: CASSLGTSQETQYF.

The chain carries TRBV30 and TRBJ1-2, with D perhaps TRBD1 (5 bases). Germline CDR1 reads GTSNPN; CDR2 reads SVGIG (reference sequence). The CDR3 has 11 residues. With 5 bases removed from V and 9 bases from J, the gap between germline ends came to 13 bases. For the CDR3, the DNA is TGTGCCTGGGGACGAAGGGGAAGCTACACCTTC. Protein product: CAWGRRGSYTF. Based on the CDR3 plus reference TRBV30 and TRBJ1-2, the full variable domain is SQTIHQWPATLVQPVGSPLSLECTVEGTSNPNLYWYRQAAGRGLQLLFYSVGIGQISSEVPQNLSASRPQDRQFILSSKKLLLSDSGFYLCAWGRRGSYTFGSGTRLTVV.

The chain uses TRBV15 and TRBJ1-2; TRBD1 aligns across 7 bases. The length of the CDR3 is 19 residues. Germline V lookup: CDR1 LNHNV, CDR2 YYDKDF (reference sequence). The V gene end was trimmed by 0 bases and the J gene end by 0 bases; junction bases not matched to a gene: 13. The DNA of the CDR3 is TGTGCCACCAGCAGAGATAAGCGACAGGGCGGTTGGGCTAACTATGGCTACACCTTC. The encoded protein is CATSRDKRQGGWANYGYTF.

With respect to this clone: Compared with germline, one end of the junction differs, possibly owing to a read error. The gene calls are TRBV2 and TRBJ1-5; D is possibly TRBD1 (5 bases). Germline loops: CDR1 SNHLY, CDR2 FYNNEI. The CDR3 is made up of 14 amino acids. The CDR3 sequence is CASSGDGGDQPQNF. As DNA, the CDR3 is TGTGCCAGCAGTGGGGACGGGGGGGATCAGCCCCAGAATTTT.

The genes are TRBV4-3 and TRBJ1-2, with 8 bases identical to TRBD1. Losses at the gene ends were 3 bases for V and 1 base for J; bases not matched to a gene: 7. Germline lookup yields CDR1 LGHNA and CDR2 YSLEER. The CDR3 loop spans 16 amino acids. CDR3 coding DNA: TGCGCCAGCAGCCATGATTACGGACAGGGTAACTATGGCTACACCTTC. Protein product: CASSHDYGQGNYGYTF.

The rearrangement links TRBV5-5 to TRBJ1-5; D is possibly TRBD1 (6 bases). CDR1 and CDR2 (germline): SGHKS, YYEKEE (reference sequence). CDR3 size: 15 residues. V gave up 0 bases and J gave up 0 bases, with 7 bases separating them. The CDR3 here is CASSLVQGSNQPQHF. The CDR3 region has the DNA TGTGCCAGCAGCTTGGTACAGGGTAGCAATCAGCCCCAGCATTTT.

This sequence joins TRBV5-4 and TRBJ2-2; weak D call: TRBD2 (6 bases). V gave up 2 bases and J gave up 6 bases, with 17 bases separating them. Germline V gives CDR1 SGHNT, CDR2 YYREEE (reference sequence). The CDR3 runs to 16 residues. CDR3 in amino acids: CASSFSSRRGAGELFF. DNA for the CDR3: TGTGCCAGCAGCTTCTCATCTAGGAGGGGCGCCGGGGAGCTGTTTTTT.

The chain couples TRBV10-1 to TRBJ2-3; 9 bases are a match to TRBD2. Per the germline V gene, CDR1 is WNHNN and CDR2 is SYGVQD (reference sequence). The CDR3 loop spans 17 amino acids. After removal of 6 bases from V and 4 bases from J, the junction contained 14 bases not matched to a gene. In nucleotides, the CDR3 is TGCGCCAGCAGACACTCTCCGGGACTAGCTCACCCAGATACGCAGTATTTT. Translating gives CASRHSPGLAHPDTQYF.

In nucleotides, the CDR3 is TGTGCCAGCAGTGCACGCACGGGGAGCAATCAGCCCCAGCATTTT. Amino acids: CASSARTGSNQPQHF. V and J are TRBV25-1 and TRBJ1-5; D is unresolved. The CDR3 covers 15 residues. With 4 bases removed from V and 1 base from J, the gap between germline ends came to 11 bases. Germline values: CDR1 MGHDK, CDR2 SYGVNS.

The chain uses TRBV9 and TRBJ2-3, with TRBD1 matching 7 bases. J gave up 1 base and V 0 bases, and 5 bases lay outside the gene matches. Germline V CDR1 and CDR2: SGDLS, YYNGEE. This CDR3 region has 16 residues. The CDR3 region is CASSVAGQVRTDTQYF. The CDR3 DNA reads as TGTGCCAGCAGCGTAGCCGGACAGGTCCGCACAGATACGCAGTATTTT. Variable domain in full (rest from reference TRBV9 and TRBJ2-3): DSGVTQTPKHLITATGQRVTLRCSPRSGDLSVYWYQQSLDQGLQFLIQYYNGEERAKGNILERFSAQQFPDLHSELNLSSLELGDSALYFCASSVAGQVRTDTQYFGPGTRLTVL.

The CDR3 loop reads CASSFLREDGYTF. The CDR3 coding sequence is TGTGCCAGTAGTTTTCTCAGGGAAGATGGCTACACCTTC. This chain uses TRBV19 with TRBJ1-2; D is possibly TRBD1 (5 bases). The germline gives CDR1 LNHDA, CDR2 SQIVND (reference sequence). The CDR3 runs 13 residues. The V gene lost 5 bases and the J gene lost 6 bases, with 13 bases spanning the gap.

This clone was detected once. This chain links TRBV27 with TRBJ2-2; TRBD2 matches at 7 bases. Per the germline V gene, CDR1 is MNHEY and CDR2 is SMNVEV (reference sequence). The CDR3 has 17 amino acids. Trimming cost V 7 bases and J 6 bases; bases outside gene matches: 17. The CDR3 is CASKKPGGGRDAGELFF. DNA for the CDR3: TGTGCCAGCAAAAAGCCCGGCGGGGGAAGGGACGCCGGGGAGCTGTTTTTT.

The chain employs TRBV19 and TRBJ1-4; 7 nucleotides align to TRBD1. Looked up from germline, CDR1 is LNHDA and CDR2 is SQIVND (reference sequence). This CDR3 has 14 amino acids. The J segment lost 3 bases and the V segment lost 5 bases, leaving 3 bases of the junction unmatched. The CDR3 nucleotides are TGTGCCAGTAGTCTGGACAGGTCTAATGAAAAACTGTTTTTT. It translates to CASSLDRSNEKLFF.

V is TRBV15 and J is TRBJ2-6, with 7 bases lining up with TRBD1. The CDR3 runs 18 residues. Per the germline V gene, CDR1 is LNHNV and CDR2 is YYDKDF (reference sequence). J lost 2 bases, V lost 0 bases, and 7 bases had no gene match. CDR3 bases: TGTGCCACCAGCAGAGATCGTCGGCAGGGGGCTGGGGCCAACGTCCTGACTTTC. It specifies CATSRDRRQGAGANVLTF. The full variable domain, in which reference TRBV15 and TRBJ2-6 provide the parts outside the CDR3, is DAMVIQNPRYQVTQFGKPVTLSCSQTLNHNVMYWYQQKSSQAPKLLFHYYDKDFNNEADTPDNFQSRRPNTSFCFLDIRSPGLGDTAMYLCATSRDRRQGAGANVLTFGAGSRLTVL.

V usage is TRBV7-8 and J usage is TRBJ1-1, with D possibly matching TRBD1 (5 bases). Trimming pared 1 base from V and 4 bases from J, leaving 16 bases between. Germline CDR1 reads SGHVS; CDR2 reads FQNEAQ. CDR3 size: 16 residues. The CDR3 loop is CASSLGSRGASTEAFF. CDR3 nucleotides: TGTGCCAGCAGCTTAGGGTCAAGGGGCGCGAGCACTGAAGCTTTCTTT.